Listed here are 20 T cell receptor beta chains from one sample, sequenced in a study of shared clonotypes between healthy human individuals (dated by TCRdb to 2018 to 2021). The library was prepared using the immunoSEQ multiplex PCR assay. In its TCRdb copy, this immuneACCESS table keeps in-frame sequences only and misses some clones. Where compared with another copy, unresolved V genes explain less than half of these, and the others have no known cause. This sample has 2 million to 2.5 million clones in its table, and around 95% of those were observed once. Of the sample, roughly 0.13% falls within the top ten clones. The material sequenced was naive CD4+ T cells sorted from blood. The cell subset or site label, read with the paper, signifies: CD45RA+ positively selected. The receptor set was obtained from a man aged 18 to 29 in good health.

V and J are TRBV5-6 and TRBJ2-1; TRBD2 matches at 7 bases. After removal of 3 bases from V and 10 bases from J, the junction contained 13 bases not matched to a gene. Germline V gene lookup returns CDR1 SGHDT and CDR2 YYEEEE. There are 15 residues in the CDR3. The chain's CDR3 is CASSSPGLSWREQFF. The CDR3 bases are TGTGCCAGCAGCTCGCCGGGACTATCCTGGAGGGAGCAGTTCTTC.

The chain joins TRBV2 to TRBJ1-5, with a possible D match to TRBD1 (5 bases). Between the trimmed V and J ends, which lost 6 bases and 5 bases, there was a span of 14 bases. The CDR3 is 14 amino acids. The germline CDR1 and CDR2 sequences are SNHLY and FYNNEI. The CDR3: CASRYRDVDQPQHF. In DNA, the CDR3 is TGTGCCAGCAGATACCGGGACGTTGATCAGCCCCAGCATTTT.

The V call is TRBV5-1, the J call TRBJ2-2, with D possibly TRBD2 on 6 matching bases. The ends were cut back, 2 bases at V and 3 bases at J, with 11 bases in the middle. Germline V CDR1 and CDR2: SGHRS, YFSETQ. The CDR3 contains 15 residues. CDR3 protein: CASSLREIDTGELFF. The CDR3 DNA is TGCGCCAGCAGCTTACGGGAGATTGACACCGGGGAGCTGTTTTTT.

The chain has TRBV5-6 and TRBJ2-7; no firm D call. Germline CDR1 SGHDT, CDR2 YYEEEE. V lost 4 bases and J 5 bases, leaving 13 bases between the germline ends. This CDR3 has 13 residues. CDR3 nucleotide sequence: TGTGCCAGCAGCCCACAAGTTCTCAACGAGCAGTACTTC. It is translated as CASSPQVLNEQYF.

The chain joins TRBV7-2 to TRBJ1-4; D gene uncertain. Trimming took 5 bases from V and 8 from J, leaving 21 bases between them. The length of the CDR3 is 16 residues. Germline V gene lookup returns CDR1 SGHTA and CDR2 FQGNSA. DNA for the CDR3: TGTGCCAGCAGCGACCAACCGGGCGCCCTAGGGGAAAAACTGTTTTTT. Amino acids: CASSDQPGALGEKLFF.

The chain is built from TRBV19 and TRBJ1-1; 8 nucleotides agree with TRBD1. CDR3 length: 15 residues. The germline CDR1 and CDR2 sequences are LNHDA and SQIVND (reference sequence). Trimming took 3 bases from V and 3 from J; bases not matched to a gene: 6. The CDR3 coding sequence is TGTGCCAGTAGTATCCGGACAGGGTATGACACTGAAGCTTTCTTT. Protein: CASSIRTGYDTEAFF. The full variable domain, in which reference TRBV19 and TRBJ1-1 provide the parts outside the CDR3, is DGGITQSPKYLFRKEGQNVTLSCEQNLNHDAMYWYRQDPGQGLRLIYYSQIVNDFQKGDIAEGYSVSREKKESFPLTVTSAQKNPTAFYLCASSIRTGYDTEAFFGQGTRLTVV.

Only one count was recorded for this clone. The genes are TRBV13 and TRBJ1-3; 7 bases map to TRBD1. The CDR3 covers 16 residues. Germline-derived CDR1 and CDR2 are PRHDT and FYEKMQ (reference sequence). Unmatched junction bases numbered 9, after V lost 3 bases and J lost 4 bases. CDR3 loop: CASSLGLKGAGNTIYF. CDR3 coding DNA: TGTGCCAGCAGCTTGGGCCTAAAGGGGGCCGGAAACACCATATATTTT.

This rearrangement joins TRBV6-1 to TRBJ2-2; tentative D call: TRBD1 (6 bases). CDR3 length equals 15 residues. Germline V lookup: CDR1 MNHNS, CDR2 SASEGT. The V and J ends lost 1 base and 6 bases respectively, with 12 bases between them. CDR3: CASSEGAGVPGELFF. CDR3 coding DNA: TGTGCCAGCAGTGAAGGGGCAGGGGTCCCCGGGGAGCTGTTTTTT.

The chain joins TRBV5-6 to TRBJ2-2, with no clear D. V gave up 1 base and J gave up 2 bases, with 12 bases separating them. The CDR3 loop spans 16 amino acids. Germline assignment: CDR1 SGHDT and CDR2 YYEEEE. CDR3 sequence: CASSLLGSSNTGELFF. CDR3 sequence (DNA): TGTGCCAGCAGCTTGTTGGGTTCGTCTAACACCGGGGAGCTGTTTTTT.

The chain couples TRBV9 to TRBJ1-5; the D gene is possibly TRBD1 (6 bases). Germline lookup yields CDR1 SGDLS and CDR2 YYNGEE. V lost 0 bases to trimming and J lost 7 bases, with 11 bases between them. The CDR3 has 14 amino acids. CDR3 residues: CASSVGQARQPQHF. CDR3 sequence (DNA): TGTGCCAGCAGCGTAGGACAGGCTAGGCAGCCCCAGCATTTT.

CDR3 sequence: CASSLALNSPLHF. CDR3 nucleotides: TGTGCCAGCAGCTTGGCTTTAAATTCACCCCTCCACTTT. The chain carries TRBV7-9 and TRBJ1-6; D not resolved. The CDR3 has 13 residues. The V and J ends lost 3 bases and 7 bases respectively, with 7 bases between them. Per germline, CDR1 SEHNR and CDR2 FQNEAQ (reference sequence). Full variable domain (rest looked up from reference TRBV7-9 and TRBJ1-6): DTGVSQNPRHKITKRGQNVTFRCDPISEHNRLYWYRQTLGQGPEFLTYFQNEAQLEKSRLLSDRFSAERPKGSFSTLEIQRTEQGDSAMYLCASSLALNSPLHFGNGTRLTVT.

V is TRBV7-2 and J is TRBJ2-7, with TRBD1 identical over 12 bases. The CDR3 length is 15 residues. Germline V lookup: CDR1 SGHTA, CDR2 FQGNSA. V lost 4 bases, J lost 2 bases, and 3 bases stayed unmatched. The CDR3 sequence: CASSYRDRGPYEQYF. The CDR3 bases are TGTGCCAGCAGCTACCGGGACAGGGGGCCCTACGAGCAGTACTTC.

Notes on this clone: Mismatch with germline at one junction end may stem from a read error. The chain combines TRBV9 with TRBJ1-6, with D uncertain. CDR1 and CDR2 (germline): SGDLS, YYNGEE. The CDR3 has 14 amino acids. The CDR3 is CASSVKPYNSPLHF. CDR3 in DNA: TGTGCCAGCAGCGTAAAGCCCTACAATTCACCCCTCCACTTT.

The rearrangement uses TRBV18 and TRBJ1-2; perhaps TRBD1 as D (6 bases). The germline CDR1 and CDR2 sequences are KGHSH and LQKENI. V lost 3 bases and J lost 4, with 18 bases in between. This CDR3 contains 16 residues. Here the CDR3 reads CASSPTRGGLVYGYTF. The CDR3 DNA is TGTGCCAGCTCACCCACACGAGGGGGGCTCGTCTATGGCTACACCTTC. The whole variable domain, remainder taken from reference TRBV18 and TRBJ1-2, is NAGVMQNPRHLVRRRGQEARLRCSPMKGHSHVYWYRQLPEEGLKFMVYLQKENIIDESGMPKERFSAEFPKEGPSILRIQQVVRGDSAAYFCASSPTRGGLVYGYTFGSGTRLTVV.

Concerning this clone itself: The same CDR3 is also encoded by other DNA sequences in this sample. As DNA, the CDR3 is TGCGCCAGCAGCTTGGCGACTAGCGGGACAGATACGCAGTATTTT. Protein product: CASSLATSGTDTQYF. V usage is TRBV5-1 and J usage is TRBJ2-3; the match to TRBD2 covers 10 bases. CDR3 length: 15 amino acids. Losses at the gene ends were 0 bases for V and 3 bases for J; bases not matched to a gene: 1. Germline V gene lookup returns CDR1 SGHRS and CDR2 YFSETQ.

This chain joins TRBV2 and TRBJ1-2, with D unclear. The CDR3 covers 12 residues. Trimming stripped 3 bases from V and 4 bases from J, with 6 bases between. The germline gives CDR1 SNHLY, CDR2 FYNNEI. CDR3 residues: CASSDPGYGYTF. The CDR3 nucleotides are TGTGCCAGCAGTGACCCGGGCTATGGCTACACCTTC.

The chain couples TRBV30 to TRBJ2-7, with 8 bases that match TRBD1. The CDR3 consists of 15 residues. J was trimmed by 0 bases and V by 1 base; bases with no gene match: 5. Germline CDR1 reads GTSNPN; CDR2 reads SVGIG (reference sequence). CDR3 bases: TGTGCCTGGAGTGGAGGGACAGGTAGCTCCTACGAGCAGTACTTC. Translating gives CAWSGGTGSSYEQYF.

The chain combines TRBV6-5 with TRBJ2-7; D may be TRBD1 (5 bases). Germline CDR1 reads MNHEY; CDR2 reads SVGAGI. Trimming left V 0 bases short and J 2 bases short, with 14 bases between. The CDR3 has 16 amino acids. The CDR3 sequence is CASSYSLQVLTYEQYF. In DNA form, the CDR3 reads TGTGCCAGCAGTTACTCCCTACAGGTTCTTACCTACGAGCAGTACTTC.

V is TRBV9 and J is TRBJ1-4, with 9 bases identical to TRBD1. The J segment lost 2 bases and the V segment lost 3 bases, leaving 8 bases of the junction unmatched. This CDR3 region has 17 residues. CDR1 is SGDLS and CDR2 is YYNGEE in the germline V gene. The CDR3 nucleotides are TGTGCCAGCAGCGGGACAGGGGCCGCAGGGACTAATGAAAAACTGTTTTTT. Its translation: CASSGTGAAGTNEKLFF.

The CDR3 loop reads CASSTGQGGIRETQYF. Here the CDR3 DNA reads TGTGCCAGCAGTACGGGCCAGGGTGGGATCAGAGAGACCCAGTACTTC. This chain connects TRBV6-6 to TRBJ2-5, with a weak D call TRBD1 (5 bases). V was cut by 5 bases and J by 4 bases, with 20 bases left in between. Per germline, CDR1 MNHNY and CDR2 SVGAGI (reference sequence). CDR3 size: 16 residues.